This TCR beta chain was observed in a study of blood T cell repertoires in COVID-19. Looking at the study overall: The samples span acute and convalescent COVID-19 from the United States, Italy and Spain.

Assay used: immunoSEQ multiplex PCR; TCRdb lists only in-frame clones, some missing. Of about 300,000 clones listed, around nine tenths are singletons. The source is a woman aged 30 to 39 with COVID-19, enrolled during active disease. Sample: peripheral blood.

CDR3 protein: CASSKYASSNTGELFF. CDR3 nucleotide sequence: TGTGCCAGCAGCAAATACGCTAGCTCGAACACCGGGGAGCTGTTTTTT. The rearrangement links TRBV21-1 to TRBJ2-2; the D segment call TRBD2 is taken from the table without a DNA check. TRBV21-1 is shown as a pseudogene. The length of the CDR3 is 16 residues.